This T cell receptor beta chain was documented in a study of cytomegalovirus exposure and HLA in healthy donors. Study-wide results and caveats: Reported results showed that the classifier diagnosed cytomegalovirus status with high specificity and sensitivity.

The CDR3 loop spans 16 amino acids. CDR1 LGHNA and CDR2 YSLEER come from the germline V gene. V lost 4 bases, J lost 7 bases, and 17 bases lay in between. This table comes from immunoSEQ multiplex PCR, and its TCRdb copy is limited to in-frame clones, with some not included. The sample has roughly 300,000 clones, 87% seen once. On this clone itself: Its target is unknown.

The source material was PBMCs. The source is a woman in her twenties or thirties in good health and CMV-seropositive. V gene TRBV4-3 combines with J gene TRBJ2-6; a possible D gene is TRBD2 (6 bases). The CDR3 nucleotides read TGCGCCAGCAGCCTAGATCCGGGACTCGTCGCCAACGTCCTGACTTTC. It is translated as CASSLDPGLVANVLTF.